Sequencing of this T cell receptor beta chain was carried out in a study of T cell repertoires in cytomegalovirus infection. This clonotype occurred a few times. Its antigen is not identified. One entry per CDR3 protein, called by TCRdb with MiXCR from the reads. The sample shows 700,000 to 850,000 distinct CDR3 sequences, approximately 32% of them seen only once. The source of this sequence is a human donor in good health (CMV status not recorded). Some clones in this sample may be carry-over from other donors' samples. Sequenced material: cultured CD8+ T cells from PBMCs, taken from culture after CMV antigen stimulation.

CDR3 sequence (DNA): TGTGCCAGCAGTGTTAATCCGGGACAGGCTCTATCTAACTATGGCTACACCTTC. Translated: CASSVNPGQALSNYGYTF. The V call is TRBV6-6, the J call TRBJ1-2, with 8 positions matching TRBD1. The CDR3 length is 18 residues. From germline, CDR1 is MNHNY and CDR2 SVGAGI (reference sequence). With V trimmed by 5 bases and J by 0 bases, 14 bases remained unmatched.